Listed below are T cell receptor beta chains from one sample, sequenced in a study of T cell changes during pregnancy in multiple sclerosis. Repertoires were generated with immunoSEQ multiplex PCR, while TCRdb's copy carries only in-frame clones and drops some. Among approximately 100,000 clones, over 80% were seen once, and the ten largest hold approximately 4.7%. The sample was peripheral blood, taken in the first trimester of pregnancy. The receptors here all came from a female donor with multiple sclerosis, enrolled in a pregnancy study. CDR3s include the opening cysteine and the closing phenylalanine or tryptophan. A D gene is named only where the DNA matches it firmly. Part of the rows lack a size; the others show once, few, many or a class for expanded clones.

V gene	clone size	J gene	D gene	CDR3 protein	CDR3 DNA
TRBV19	.	TRBJ1-1	TRBD1	CASSHRGLAEAFF	TGTGCCAGTAGCCACAGGGGGCTGGCTGAAGCTTTCTTT
TRBV10-3	.	TRBJ1-2	TRBD1	CAISEPGQGANYGYTF	TGTGCCATCAGTGAGCCGGGACAGGGGGCTAACTATGGCTACACCTTC
TRBV14	.	TRBJ1-2	.	CASSLTGSDYGYTF	TGTGCCAGCAGCCTTACGGGGAGCGACTATGGCTACACCTTC
TRBV5-1	.	TRBJ2-3	.	CASSWRGAGEDTQYF	TGCGCCAGCAGCTGGAGGGGGGCGGGGGAAGATACGCAGTATTTT
TRBV7-9	.	TRBJ2-3	TRBD2	CASSPASGVSTDTQYF	TGTGCCAGCAGCCCCGCTAGCGGGGTTAGCACAGATACGCAGTATTTT
TRBV9	.	TRBJ2-1	TRBD2	CASSVVGRGDYNEQFF	TGTGCCAGCAGCGTAGTTGGGCGGGGGGATTACAATGAGCAGTTCTTC
TRBV6-5	once	TRBJ2-1	TRBD2	CASSPSGNTPEQFF	TGTGCCAGCAGCCCTAGCGGGAACACCCCTGAGCAGTTCTTC
TRBV9	.	TRBJ1-6	TRBD1	CASSAQQGSYNSPLHF	TGTGCCAGCAGCGCTCAACAGGGGTCCTATAATTCACCCCTCCACTTT
TRBV6-1	.	TRBJ1-3	.	CASSENPAGSGNTIYF	TGTGCCAGCAGTGAAAACCCCGCAGGGTCTGGAAACACCATATATTTT
TRBV7-9	once	TRBJ1-1	TRBD1	CASSPWTGKNTEAFF	TGTGCCAGCAGCCCCTGGACAGGGAAGAACACTGAAGCTTTCTTT
TRBV19	.	TRBJ1-5	TRBD1	CASIQGAGGNQPQHF	TGTGCCAGCATTCAGGGGGCTGGGGGCAATCAGCCCCAGCATTTT
TRBV7-9	.	TRBJ1-2	TRBD1	CASSPTGTNYGYTF	TGTGCCAGCAGCCCGACAGGGACTAACTATGGCTACACCTTC
TRBV5-4	.	TRBJ2-3	.	CASSLGGGPQGQYF	TGTGCCAGCAGCTTGGGAGGGGGACCTCAAGGGCAGTATTTT
TRBV5-1	.	TRBJ1-2	.	CASSLAGKLYGYTF	TGCGCCAGCAGCTTGGCCGGAAAACTATATGGCTACACCTTC
TRBV18	.	TRBJ2-1	.	CASSPMGPPDNEQFF	TGTGCCAGCTCACCAATGGGGCCACCCGACAATGAGCAGTTCTTC
TRBV11-2	.	TRBJ2-5	.	CASSSPSPQETQYF	TGTGCCAGCAGCTCCCCCTCCCCCCAAGAGACCCAGTACTTC
TRBV5-1	.	TRBJ1-2	.	CASSLNEENYGYTF	TGCGCCAGCAGCTTGAATGAGGAGAACTATGGCTACACCTTC
TRBV7-2	.	TRBJ2-5	.	CASSFLGRTQETQYF	TGTGCCAGCAGCTTTTTAGGGCGGACACAAGAGACCCAGTACTTC
TRBV25-1	.	TRBJ1-5	TRBD1	CASSTGDVAQPQHF	TGTGCCAGCAGCACAGGGGATGTAGCTCAGCCCCAGCATTTT
TRBV4-2	.	TRBJ2-5	TRBD2	CASSQARAGQETQYF	TGTGCCAGCAGCCAAGCACGAGCGGGGCAAGAGACCCAGTACTTC
TRBV19	.	TRBJ1-2	.	CASSIDAGFYGYTF	TGTGCCAGTAGTATCGATGCAGGGTTCTATGGCTACACCTTC
TRBV19	.	TRBJ1-5	TRBD1	CASSIYDRGQPQHF	TGTGCCAGTAGTATTTATGACAGGGGGCAGCCCCAGCATTTT
TRBV5-1	.	TRBJ2-3	.	CASSLAGATDTQYF	TGCGCCAGCAGCCTCGCTGGGGCCACAGATACGCAGTATTTT
TRBV5-6	.	TRBJ1-2	.	CASTGLTGTNHYGYTF	TGTGCCAGCACTGGGCTCACAGGAACTAATCACTATGGCTACACCTTC
TRBV5-1	.	TRBJ2-1	TRBD2	CASSLLVGGSSYNEQFF	TGCGCCAGCAGCTTGTTGGTGGGGGGGAGCTCCTACAATGAGCAGTTCTTC
TRBV7-8	.	TRBJ2-5	TRBD2	CASSLGHSGDRTQYF	TGTGCCAGCAGCTTAGGTCATAGCGGGGATCGGACCCAGTACTTC
TRBV19	.	TRBJ1-2	.	CASSILGALLPGYTF	TGTGCCAGTAGTATCTTGGGGGCCCTTCTGCCAGGCTACACCTTC
TRBV5-1	few	TRBJ1-6	.	CASSLVEFSPLHF	TGCGCCAGCAGCTTGGTTGAGTTTTCACCCCTCCACTTT
TRBV4-2	.	TRBJ2-2	.	CASSQVKRGTNTGELFF	TGTGCCAGCAGCCAAGTTAAGAGGGGGACAAACACCGGGGAGCTGTTTTTT
TRBV9	.	TRBJ2-3	.	CASSGPGEDTQYF	TGTGCCAGCAGCGGACCAGGGGAAGATACGCAGTATTTT
TRBV5-6	.	TRBJ1-2	.	CASSPLPGSQSGGYTF	TGTGCCAGCAGCCCCTTACCGGGATCCCAATCGGGCGGCTACACCTTC
TRBV15	.	TRBJ2-3	.	CATSRGQGGADTQYF	TGTGCCACCAGCAGGGGGCAGGGTGGAGCAGATACGCAGTATTTT
TRBV6-5	few	TRBJ1-1	TRBD1	CASRYRGRDTEAFF	TGTGCCAGCAGATACAGGGGGAGGGACACTGAAGCTTTCTTT
TRBV6-5	few	TRBJ1-2	.	CASSMDRAYGYTF	TGTGCCAGCAGCATGGACAGAGCCTATGGCTACACCTTC
TRBV6-1	many	TRBJ1-1	.	CASSELQGAEAFF	TGTGCCAGCAGTGAACTACAGGGCGCTGAAGCTTTCTTT
TRBV27	.	TRBJ1-2	.	CASSARGAGGYTF	TGTGCCAGCAGCGCTCGAGGGGCGGGGGGCTACACCTTC
TRBV7-3	once	TRBJ2-1	TRBD2	CASSPNRLAGNEQFF	TGTGCCAGCAGCCCGAATCGGCTAGCGGGGAATGAGCAGTTCTTC
TRBV7-8	.	TRBJ1-6	.	CASSLGLANSPLHF	TGTGCCAGCAGCTTAGGGTTGGCTAATTCACCCCTCCACTTT
TRBV11-3	.	TRBJ2-5	TRBD2	CASSSSGMETQYF	TGTGCCAGCAGCTCTAGCGGGATGGAGACCCAGTACTTC
TRBV7-3	.	TRBJ2-3	TRBD1	CASSLRDRRLDTQYF	TGTGCCAGCAGCTTAAGGGACAGGAGGTTAGATACGCAGTATTTT
TRBV9	.	TRBJ2-1	.	CASSVRAGAPGEQFF	TGTGCCAGCAGCGTTAGGGCGGGGGCCCCGGGGGAGCAGTTCTTC